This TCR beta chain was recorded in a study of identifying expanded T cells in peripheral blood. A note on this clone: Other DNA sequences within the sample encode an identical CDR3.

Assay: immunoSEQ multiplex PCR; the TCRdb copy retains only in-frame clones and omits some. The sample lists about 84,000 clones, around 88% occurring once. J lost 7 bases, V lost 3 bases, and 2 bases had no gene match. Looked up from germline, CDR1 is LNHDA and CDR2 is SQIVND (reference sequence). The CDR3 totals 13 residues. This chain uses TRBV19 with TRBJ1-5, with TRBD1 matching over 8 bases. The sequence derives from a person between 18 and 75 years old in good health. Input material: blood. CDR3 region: CASSMDREQPQHF. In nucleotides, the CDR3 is TGTGCCAGTAGTATGGACAGGGAACAGCCCCAGCATTTT.